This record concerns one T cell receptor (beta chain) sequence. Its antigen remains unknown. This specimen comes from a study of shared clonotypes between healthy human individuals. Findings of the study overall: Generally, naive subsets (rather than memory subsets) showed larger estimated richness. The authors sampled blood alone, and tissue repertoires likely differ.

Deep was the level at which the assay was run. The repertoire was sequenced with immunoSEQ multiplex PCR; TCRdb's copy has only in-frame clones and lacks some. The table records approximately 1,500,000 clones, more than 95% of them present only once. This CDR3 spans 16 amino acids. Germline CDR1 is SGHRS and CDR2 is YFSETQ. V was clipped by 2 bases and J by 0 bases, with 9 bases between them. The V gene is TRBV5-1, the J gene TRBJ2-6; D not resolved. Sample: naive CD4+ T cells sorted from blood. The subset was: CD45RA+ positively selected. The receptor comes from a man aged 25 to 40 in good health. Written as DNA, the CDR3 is TGCGCCAGCAGCTTAAGGCCTGTCTCTGGGGCCAACGTCCTGACTTTC. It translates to CASSLRPVSGANVLTF.